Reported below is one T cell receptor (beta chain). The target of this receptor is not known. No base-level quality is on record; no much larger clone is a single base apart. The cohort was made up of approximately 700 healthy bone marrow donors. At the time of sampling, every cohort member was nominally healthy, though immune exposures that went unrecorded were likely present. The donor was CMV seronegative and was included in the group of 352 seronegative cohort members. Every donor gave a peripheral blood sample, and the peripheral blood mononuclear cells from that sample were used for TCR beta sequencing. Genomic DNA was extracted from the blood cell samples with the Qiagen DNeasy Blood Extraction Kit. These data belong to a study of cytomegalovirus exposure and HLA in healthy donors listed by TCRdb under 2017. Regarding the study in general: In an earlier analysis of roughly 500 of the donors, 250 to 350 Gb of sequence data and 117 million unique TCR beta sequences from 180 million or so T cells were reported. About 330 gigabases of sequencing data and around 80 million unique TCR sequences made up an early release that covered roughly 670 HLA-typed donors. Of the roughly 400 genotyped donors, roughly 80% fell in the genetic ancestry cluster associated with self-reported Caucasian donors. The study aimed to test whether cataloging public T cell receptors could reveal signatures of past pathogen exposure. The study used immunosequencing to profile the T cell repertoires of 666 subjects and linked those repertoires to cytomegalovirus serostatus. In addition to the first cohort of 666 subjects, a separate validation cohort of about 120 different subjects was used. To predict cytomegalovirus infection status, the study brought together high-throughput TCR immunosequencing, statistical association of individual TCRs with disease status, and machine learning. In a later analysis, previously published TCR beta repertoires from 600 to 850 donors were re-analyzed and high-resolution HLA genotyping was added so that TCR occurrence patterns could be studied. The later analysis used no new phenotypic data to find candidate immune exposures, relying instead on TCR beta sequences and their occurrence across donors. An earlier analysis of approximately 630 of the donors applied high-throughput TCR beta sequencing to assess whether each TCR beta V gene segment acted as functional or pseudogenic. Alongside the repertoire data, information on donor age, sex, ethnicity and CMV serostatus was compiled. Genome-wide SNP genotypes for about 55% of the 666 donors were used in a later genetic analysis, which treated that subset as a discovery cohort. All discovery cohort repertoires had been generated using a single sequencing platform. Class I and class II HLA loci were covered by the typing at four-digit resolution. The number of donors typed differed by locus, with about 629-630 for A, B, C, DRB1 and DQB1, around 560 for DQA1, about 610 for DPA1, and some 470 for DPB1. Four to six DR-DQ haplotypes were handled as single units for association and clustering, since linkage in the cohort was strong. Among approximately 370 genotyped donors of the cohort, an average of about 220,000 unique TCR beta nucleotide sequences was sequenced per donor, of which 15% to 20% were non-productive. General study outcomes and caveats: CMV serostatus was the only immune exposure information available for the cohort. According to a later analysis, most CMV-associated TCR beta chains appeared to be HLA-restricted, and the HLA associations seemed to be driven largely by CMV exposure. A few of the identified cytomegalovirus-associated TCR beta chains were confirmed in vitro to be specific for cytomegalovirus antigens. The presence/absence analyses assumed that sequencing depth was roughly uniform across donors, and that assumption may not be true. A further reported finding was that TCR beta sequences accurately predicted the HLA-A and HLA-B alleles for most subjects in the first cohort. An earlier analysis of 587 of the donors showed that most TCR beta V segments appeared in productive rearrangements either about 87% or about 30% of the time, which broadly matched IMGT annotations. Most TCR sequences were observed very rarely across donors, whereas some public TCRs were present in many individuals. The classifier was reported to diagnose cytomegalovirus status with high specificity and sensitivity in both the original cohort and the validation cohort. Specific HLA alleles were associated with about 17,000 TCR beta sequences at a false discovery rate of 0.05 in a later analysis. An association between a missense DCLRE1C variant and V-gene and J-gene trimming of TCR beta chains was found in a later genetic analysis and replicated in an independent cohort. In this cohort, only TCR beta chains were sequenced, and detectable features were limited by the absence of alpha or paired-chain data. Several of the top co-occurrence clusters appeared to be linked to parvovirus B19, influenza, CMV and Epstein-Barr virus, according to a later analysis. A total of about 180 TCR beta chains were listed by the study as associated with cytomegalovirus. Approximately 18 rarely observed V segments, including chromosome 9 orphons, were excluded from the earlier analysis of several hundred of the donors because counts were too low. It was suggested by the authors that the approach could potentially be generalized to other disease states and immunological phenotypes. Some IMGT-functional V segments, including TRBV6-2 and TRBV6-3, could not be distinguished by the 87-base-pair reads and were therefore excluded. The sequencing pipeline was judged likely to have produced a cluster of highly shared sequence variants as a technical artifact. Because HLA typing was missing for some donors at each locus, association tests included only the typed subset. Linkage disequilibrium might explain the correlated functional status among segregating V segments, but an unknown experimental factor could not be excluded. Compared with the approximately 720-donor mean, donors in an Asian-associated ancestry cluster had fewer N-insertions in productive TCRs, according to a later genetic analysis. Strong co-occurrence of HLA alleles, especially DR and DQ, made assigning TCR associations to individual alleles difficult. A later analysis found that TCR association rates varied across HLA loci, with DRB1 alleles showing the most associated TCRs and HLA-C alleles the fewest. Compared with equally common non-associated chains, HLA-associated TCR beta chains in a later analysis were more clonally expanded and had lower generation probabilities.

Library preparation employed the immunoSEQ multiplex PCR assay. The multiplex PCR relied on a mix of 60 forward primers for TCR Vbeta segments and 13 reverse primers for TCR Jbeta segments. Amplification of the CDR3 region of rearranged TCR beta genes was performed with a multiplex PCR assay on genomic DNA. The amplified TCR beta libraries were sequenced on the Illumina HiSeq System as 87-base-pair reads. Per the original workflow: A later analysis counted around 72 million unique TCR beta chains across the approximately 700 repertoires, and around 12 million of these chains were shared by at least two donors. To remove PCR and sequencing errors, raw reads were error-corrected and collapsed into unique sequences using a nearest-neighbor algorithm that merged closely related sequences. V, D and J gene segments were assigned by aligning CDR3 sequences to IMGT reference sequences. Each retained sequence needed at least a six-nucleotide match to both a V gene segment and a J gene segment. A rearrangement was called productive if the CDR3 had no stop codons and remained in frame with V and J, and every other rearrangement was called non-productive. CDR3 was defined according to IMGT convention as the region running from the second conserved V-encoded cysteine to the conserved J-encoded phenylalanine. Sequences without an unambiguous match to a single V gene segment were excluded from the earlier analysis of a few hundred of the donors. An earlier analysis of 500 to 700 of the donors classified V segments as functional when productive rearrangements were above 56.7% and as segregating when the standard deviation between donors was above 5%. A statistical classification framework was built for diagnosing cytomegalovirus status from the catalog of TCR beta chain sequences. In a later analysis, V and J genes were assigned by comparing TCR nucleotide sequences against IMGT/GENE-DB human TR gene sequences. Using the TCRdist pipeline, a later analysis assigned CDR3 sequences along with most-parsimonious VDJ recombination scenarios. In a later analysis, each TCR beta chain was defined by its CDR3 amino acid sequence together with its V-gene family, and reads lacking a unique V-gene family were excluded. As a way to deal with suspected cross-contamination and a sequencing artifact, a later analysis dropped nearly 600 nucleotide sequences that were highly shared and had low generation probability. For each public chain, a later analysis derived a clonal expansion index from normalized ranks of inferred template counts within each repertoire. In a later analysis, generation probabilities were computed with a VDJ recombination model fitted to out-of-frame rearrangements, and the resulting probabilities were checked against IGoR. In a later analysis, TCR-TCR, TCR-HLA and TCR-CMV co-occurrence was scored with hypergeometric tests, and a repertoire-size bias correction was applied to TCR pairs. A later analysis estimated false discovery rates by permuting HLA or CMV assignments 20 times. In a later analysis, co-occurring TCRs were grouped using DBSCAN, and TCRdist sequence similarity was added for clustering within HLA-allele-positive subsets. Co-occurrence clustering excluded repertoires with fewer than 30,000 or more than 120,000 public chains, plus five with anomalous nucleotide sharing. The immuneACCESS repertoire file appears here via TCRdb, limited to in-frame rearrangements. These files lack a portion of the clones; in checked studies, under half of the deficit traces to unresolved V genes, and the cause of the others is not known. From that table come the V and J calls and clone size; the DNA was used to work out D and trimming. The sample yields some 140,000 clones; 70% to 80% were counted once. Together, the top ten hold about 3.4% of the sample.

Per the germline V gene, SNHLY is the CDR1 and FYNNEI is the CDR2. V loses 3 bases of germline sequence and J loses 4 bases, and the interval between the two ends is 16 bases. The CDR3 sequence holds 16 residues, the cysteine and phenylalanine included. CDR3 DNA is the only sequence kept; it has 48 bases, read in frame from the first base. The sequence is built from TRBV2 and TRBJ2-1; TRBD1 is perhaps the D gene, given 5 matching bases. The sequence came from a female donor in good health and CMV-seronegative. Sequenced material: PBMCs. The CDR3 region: CASSEIGGATYNEQFF. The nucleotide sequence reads TGTGCCAGCAGTGAGATAGGTGGGGCGACTTACAATGAGCAGTTCTTC.